These T cell receptor beta chains were read from a single sample in a study of identical twins. TCRdb analysed the 5' RACE reads with MiXCR anew, one entry per CDR3 protein. The table has over 550,000 distinct CDR3 sequences, roughly 7.2% seen once. The data also belong to a second study, concerning yellow fever vaccine responses in identical twins.

The sequencing input was PBMCs. The source of these receptors is a woman between 18 and 29 years old in good health. Both conserved end residues are part of each CDR3. Each record gives: CDR3 protein, CDR3 DNA, D gene, clone size, V gene, J gene. The D gene is left open where the match is weak. The size of a clone is reported for some rows only, either as once, few or many, or as a class for expanded clones.

CATSVGEKLFF	TGTGCCACCAGTGTCGGTGAAAAACTGTTTTTT	NA	few	TRBV24-1	TRBJ1-4
CASSLSDRNTEAFF	TGTGCCAGCAGTCTAAGTGACAGAAACACTGAAGCTTTCTTT	NA	NA	TRBV28	TRBJ1-1
CSARGPGTDTQYF	TGCAGTGCTAGAGGTCCGGGAACAGATACGCAGTATTTT	NA	NA	TRBV20-1	TRBJ2-3
CAISETWDRGYEQYF	TGTGCCATCAGTGAGACCTGGGACAGGGGGTACGAGCAGTACTTC	TRBD1	few	TRBV10-3	TRBJ2-7
CASSGFGGEDYEQYF	TGTGCCAGCTCCGGCTTTGGAGGGGAGGACTACGAGCAGTACTTC	NA	NA	TRBV18	TRBJ2-7
CASSARTGVPHEQYF	TGTGCCAGCAGTGCCCGGACAGGGGTCCCCCACGAGCAGTACTTC	TRBD1	many	TRBV12-3/TRBV12-4	TRBJ2-7
CASSQDRYRPPYNEQFF	TGCGCCAGCAGCCAAGATCGGTACAGGCCTCCCTACAATGAGCAGTTCTTC	NA	many	TRBV4-1	TRBJ2-1
CASRHGQGEETQYF	TGTGCCAGCAGACACGGACAGGGGGAAGAGACCCAGTACTTC	TRBD1	many	TRBV7-8	TRBJ2-5
CASSELALAASPYNEQFF	TGTGCCAGCAGTGAATTGGCCCTAGCGGCGAGCCCCTACAATGAGCAGTTCTTC	TRBD2	NA	TRBV6-1	TRBJ2-1
CASKGQGIIGELFF	TGTGCCAGCAAGGGACAGGGAATCATCGGGGAGCTGTTTTTT	TRBD1	many	TRBV6-1	TRBJ2-2
CASSNYEKLFF	TGTGCCAGCAGCAACTATGAAAAACTGTTTTTT	NA	few	TRBV7-6	TRBJ1-4
CASSQGTPTYNEQFF	TGTGCCAGCAGTCAAGGGACACCTACCTACAATGAGCAGTTCTTC	NA	few	TRBV6-1	TRBJ2-1
CASSPPNYNEQFF	TGTGCCAGCTCACCCCCGAACTACAATGAGCAGTTCTTC	NA	few	TRBV18	TRBJ2-1
CASSSGTGGRGAPF	TGTGCCAGCAGTTCCGGGACAGGGGGAAGAGGTGCCCCCTTT	TRBD1	many	TRBV12-3/TRBV12-4	TRBJ1-1
CAIPGDYGYTF	TGTGCCATCCCGGGCGACTATGGCTACACCTTC	NA	NA	TRBV10-3	TRBJ1-2
CASSQAPYGQETQYF	TGCGCCAGCAGCCAAGCCCCATATGGCCAAGAGACCCAGTACTTC	NA	NA	TRBV4-1	TRBJ2-5
CASSLRGREANYGYTF	TGTGCCAGCAGTTTACGGGGACGGGAAGCTAACTATGGCTACACCTTC	NA	many	TRBV12-3/TRBV12-4	TRBJ1-2
CASSLELAQNNEQFF	TGTGCCAGCAGCTTAGAACTAGCCCAGAACAATGAGCAGTTCTTC	NA	many	TRBV7-9	TRBJ2-1
CASSLSASGSYEQYF	TGTGCCAGCAGTTTAAGTGCTAGCGGGAGCTACGAGCAGTACTTC	TRBD2	many	TRBV12-3/TRBV12-4	TRBJ2-7
CASSFTGQSPYQPQHF	TGTGCCAGCAGTTTTACGGGGCAGTCCCCATATCAGCCCCAGCATTTT	NA	many	TRBV28	TRBJ1-5
CASTPLSSYEQYF	TGTGCCAGCACCCCTTTGAGCTCCTACGAGCAGTACTTC	NA	few	TRBV28	TRBJ2-7
CAISESTTGVEAFF	TGTGCCATCAGTGAGTCGACTACAGGGGTCGAAGCTTTCTTT	TRBD1	many	TRBV10-3	TRBJ1-1
CASSFYPQRQGANTEAFF	TGCGCCAGCAGCTTCTATCCCCAGAGACAGGGGGCAAACACTGAAGCTTTCTTT	TRBD1	few	TRBV5-1	TRBJ1-1
CASSVPGHYEQYF	TGTGCCAGCAGTGTCCCGGGGCACTACGAGCAGTACTTC	NA	NA	TRBV25-1	TRBJ2-7
CASSYNGGGNEQFF	TGTGCCAGCAGTTACAACGGAGGTGGGAATGAGCAGTTCTTC	NA	many	TRBV12-3/TRBV12-4	TRBJ2-1
CASRGLAGYEQFF	TGTGCCAGCAGGGGACTAGCGGGGTATGAGCAGTTCTTC	TRBD2	many	TRBV2	TRBJ2-1
CSAFHLAGVSYEQYF	TGCAGTGCTTTCCATTTAGCGGGAGTTTCCTACGAGCAGTACTTC	TRBD2	many	TRBV20-1	TRBJ2-7
CASSLVLAGDEQFF	TGTGCCAGCAGCTTAGTCCTAGCTGGAGATGAGCAGTTCTTC	NA	many	TRBV7-8	TRBJ2-1
CASSAVQGTGGSQYF	TGTGCCAGCAGTGCAGTCCAGGGCACAGGGGGGTCGCAGTACTTC	TRBD1	NA	TRBV25-1	TRBJ2-7
CASKGGGTASYEQYF	TGTGCCAGCAAGGGGGGGGGGACTGCATCCTACGAGCAGTACTTC	NA	many	TRBV3-1	TRBJ2-7